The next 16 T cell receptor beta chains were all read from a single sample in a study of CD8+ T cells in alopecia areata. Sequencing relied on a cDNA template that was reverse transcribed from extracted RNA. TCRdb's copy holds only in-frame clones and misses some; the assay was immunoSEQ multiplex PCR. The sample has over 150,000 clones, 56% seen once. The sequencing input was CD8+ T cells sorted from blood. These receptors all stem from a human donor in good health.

In nucleotides, the CDR3 is TGTGCCAGCAGTGATATCGGCTTCTTCGCAGATACGCAGTATTTT. This encodes CASSDIGFFADTQYF. This chain uses TRBV2 with TRBJ2-3, with D unclear. Germline assignment: CDR1 SNHLY and CDR2 FYNNEI. Trimming shortened V by 3 bases and J by 4 bases, and 14 bases separated the two germline ends. The length of the CDR3 is 15 residues.

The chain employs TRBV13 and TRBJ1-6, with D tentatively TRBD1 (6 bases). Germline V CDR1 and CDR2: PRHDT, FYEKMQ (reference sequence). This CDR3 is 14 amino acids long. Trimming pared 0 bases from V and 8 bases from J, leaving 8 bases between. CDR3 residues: CASSLGDSYSPLHF. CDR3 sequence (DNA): TGTGCCAGCAGCTTAGGGGACAGTTATTCACCCCTCCACTTT.

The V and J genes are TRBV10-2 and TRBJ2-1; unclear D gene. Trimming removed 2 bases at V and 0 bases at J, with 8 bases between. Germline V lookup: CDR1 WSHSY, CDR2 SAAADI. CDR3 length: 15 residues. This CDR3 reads CASSETYSSYNEQFF. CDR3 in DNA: TGCGCCAGCAGTGAGACTTATAGCTCCTACAATGAGCAGTTCTTC.

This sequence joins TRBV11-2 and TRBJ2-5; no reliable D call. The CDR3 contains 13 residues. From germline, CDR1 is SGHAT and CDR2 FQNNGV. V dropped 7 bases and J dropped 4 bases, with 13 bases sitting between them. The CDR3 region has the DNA TGTGCCAGCACCCCCGGCGGCGGAGAGACCCAGTACTTC. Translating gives CASTPGGGETQYF.

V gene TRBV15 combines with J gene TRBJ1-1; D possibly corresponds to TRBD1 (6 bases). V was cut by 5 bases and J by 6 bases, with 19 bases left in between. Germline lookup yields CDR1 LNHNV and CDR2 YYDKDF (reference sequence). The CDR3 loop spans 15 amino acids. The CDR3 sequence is CATSGSWGGAAEAFF. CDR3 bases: TGTGCCACCAGCGGTTCCTGGGGGGGGGCCGCTGAAGCTTTCTTT.

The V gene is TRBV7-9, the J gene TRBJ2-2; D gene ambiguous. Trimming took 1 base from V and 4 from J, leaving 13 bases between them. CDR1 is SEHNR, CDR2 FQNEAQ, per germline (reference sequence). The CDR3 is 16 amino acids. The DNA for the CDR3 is TGTGCCAGCAGCTTAGTATCGGGTCACGGCACCGGGGAGCTGTTTTTT. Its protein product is CASSLVSGHGTGELFF.

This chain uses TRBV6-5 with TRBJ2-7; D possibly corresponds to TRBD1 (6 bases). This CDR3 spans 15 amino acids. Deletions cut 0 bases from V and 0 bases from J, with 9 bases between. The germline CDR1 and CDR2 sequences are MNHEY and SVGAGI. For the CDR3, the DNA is TGTGCCAGCAGTTACTCGGGGACAAACTCCTACGAGCAGTACTTC. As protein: CASSYSGTNSYEQYF.

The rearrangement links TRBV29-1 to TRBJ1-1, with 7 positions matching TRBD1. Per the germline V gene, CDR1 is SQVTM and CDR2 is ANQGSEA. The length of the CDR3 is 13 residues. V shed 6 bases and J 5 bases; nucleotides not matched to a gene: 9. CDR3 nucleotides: TGCAGCGTAGAGCAGGGGGTTGGGACTGAAGCTTTCTTT. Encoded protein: CSVEQGVGTEAFF.

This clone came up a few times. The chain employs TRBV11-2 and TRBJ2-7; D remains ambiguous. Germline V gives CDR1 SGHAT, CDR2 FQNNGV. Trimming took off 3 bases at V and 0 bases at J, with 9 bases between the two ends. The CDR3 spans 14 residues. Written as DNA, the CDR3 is TGTGCCAGCAGCTTCCCGGCCCTCTCCTACGAGCAGTACTTC. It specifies CASSFPALSYEQYF.

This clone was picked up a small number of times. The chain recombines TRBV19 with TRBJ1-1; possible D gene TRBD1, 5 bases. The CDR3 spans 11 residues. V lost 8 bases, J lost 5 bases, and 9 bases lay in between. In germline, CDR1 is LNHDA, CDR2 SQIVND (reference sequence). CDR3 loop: CASDGGTEAFF. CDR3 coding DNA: TGTGCCAGTGACGGGGGGACTGAAGCTTTCTTT.

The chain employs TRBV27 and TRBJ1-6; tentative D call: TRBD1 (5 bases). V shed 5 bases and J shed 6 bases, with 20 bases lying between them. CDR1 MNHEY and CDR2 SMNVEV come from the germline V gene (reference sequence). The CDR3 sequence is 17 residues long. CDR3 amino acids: CASSLMVPGRSNSPLHF. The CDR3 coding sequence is TGTGCCAGCAGTCTAATGGTACCGGGACGGAGTAATTCACCCCTCCACTTT.

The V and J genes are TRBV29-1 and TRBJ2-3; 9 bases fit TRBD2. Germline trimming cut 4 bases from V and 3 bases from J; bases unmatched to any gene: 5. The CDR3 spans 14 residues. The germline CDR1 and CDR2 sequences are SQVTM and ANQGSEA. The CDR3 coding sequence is TGCAGCGTTGTAGTAGCGGGGGTGACAGATACGCAGTATTTT. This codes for CSVVVAGVTDTQYF.

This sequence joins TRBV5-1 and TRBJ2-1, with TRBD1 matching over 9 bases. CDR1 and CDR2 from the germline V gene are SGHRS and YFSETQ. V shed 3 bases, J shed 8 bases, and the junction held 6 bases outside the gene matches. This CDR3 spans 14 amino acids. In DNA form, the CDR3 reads TGCGCCAGCAGCTACGGGACAGGGTTCGATGAGCAGTTCTTC. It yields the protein CASSYGTGFDEQFF. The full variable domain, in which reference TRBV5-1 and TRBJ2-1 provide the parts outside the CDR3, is KAGVTQTPRYLIKTRGQQVTLSCSPISGHRSVSWYQQTPGQGLQFLFEYFSETQRNKGNFPGRFSGRQFSNSRSEMNVSTLELGDSALYLCASSYGTGFDEQFFGPGTRLTVL.

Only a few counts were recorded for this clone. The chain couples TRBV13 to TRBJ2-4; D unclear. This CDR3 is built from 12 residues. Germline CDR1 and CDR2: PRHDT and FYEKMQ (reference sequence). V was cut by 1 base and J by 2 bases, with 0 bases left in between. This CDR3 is CASSLAKNIQYF. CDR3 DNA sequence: TGTGCCAGCAGCTTAGCCAAAAACATTCAGTACTTC. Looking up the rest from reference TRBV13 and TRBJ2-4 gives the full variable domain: AAGVIQSPRHLIKEKRETATLKCYPIPRHDTVYWYQQGPGQDPQFLISFYEKMQSDKGSIPDRFSAQQFSDYHSELNMSSLELGDSALYFCASSLAKNIQYFGAGTRLSVL.

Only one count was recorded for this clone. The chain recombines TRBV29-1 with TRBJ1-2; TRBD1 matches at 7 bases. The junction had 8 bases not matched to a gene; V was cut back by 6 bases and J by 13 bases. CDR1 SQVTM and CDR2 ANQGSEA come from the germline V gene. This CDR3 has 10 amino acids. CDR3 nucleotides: TGCAGCGTGAGGACAGGTGATATCACCTTC. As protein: CSVRTGDITF.

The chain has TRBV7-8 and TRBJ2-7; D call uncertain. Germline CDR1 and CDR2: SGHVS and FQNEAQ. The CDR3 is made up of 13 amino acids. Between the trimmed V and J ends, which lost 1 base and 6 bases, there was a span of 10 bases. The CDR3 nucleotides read TGTGCCAGCAGCTTAGTAGGGTCGGGCGAGCAGTACTTC. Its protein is CASSLVGSGEQYF. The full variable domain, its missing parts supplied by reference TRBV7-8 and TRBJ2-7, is GAGVSQSPRYKVAKRGQDVALRCDPISGHVSLFWYQQALGQGPEFLTYFQNEAQLDKSGLPSDRFFAERPEGSVSTLKIQRTQQEDSAVYLCASSLVGSGEQYFGPGTRLTVT.